Sequencing of this T cell receptor (beta chain) was carried out in a study of cytomegalovirus exposure and HLA in healthy donors. PCR was performed using 60 Vbeta and 13 Jbeta primers. The method was immunoSEQ multiplex PCR; TCRdb's version includes in-frame clones alone and lacks a portion of them. The table records around 100,000 clones, around 77% of them present only once. V was trimmed by 0 bases and J by 2 bases, leaving 6 bases between them. The germline V gene has CDR1 SGHRS and CDR2 YFSETQ. This CDR3 is 13 amino acids long. Study findings and constraints: Analyses of presence and absence presupposed an approximately uniform sequencing depth across donors. Productive status was seen about 90% or about 30% of the time for most TCR beta V segments in an earlier analysis. Testing in vitro showed three CMV-associated chains specific for CMV antigens. Accurate predictions that matched the HLA-A and HLA-B alleles of most subjects were reportedly made from TCR beta sequences.

Regarding this clone: Its antigen is not known.

This TCR was recovered from a woman aged 25-40 years in good health and CMV-seropositive. The specimen sequenced was PBMCs. The genes are TRBV5-1 and TRBJ2-7; D is possibly TRBD1 (5 bases). DNA for the CDR3: TGCGCCAGCAGCTTGGGGACAACCTACGAGCAGTACTTC. Residues: CASSLGTTYEQYF.